This paragraph covers one TCR beta chain sequence. These data belong to a study of blood T cell repertoires in COVID-19. Study-level background: The United States, Italy and Spain were the sources of the acute and convalescent COVID-19 samples. From T cells, B-cell-depleted T cells, or PBMCs came the material, which was cDNA or gDNA.

CDR1 is SEHNR and CDR2 is FQNEAQ in the germline V gene (reference sequence). The CDR3 has 16 residues. Trimming took 5 bases from V and 5 from J; bases not matched to a gene: 11. Original processing notes: Amplifying reference gene primers gave estimates of nucleated cell counts. Clones were sequenced by immunoSEQ multiplex PCR, and TCRdb holds only the in-frame ones, with some missing. V and J calls and clone size are given by that table; D and trimming were obtained from the DNA. The sample records under 120,000 clones, about 85% being singletons. The V and J genes are TRBV7-9 and TRBJ1-4, with 7 bases aligning to TRBD1. Sequencing input: peripheral blood. The receptor was derived from a human donor in a cohort sampled during active COVID-19. The CDR3: CASSDRRTGANEKLFF. CDR3 DNA sequence: TGTGCCAGCAGCGATAGAAGGACAGGAGCAAATGAAAAACTGTTTTTT.